This TCR beta chain was profiled in a study of blood T cell repertoires in COVID-19. The study drew participants aged roughly 18 to 89 years from some 24 US areas. Symptom resolution, clearance, or two negative PCRs marked donors in Cohort 3 as recovered. Germline V lookup: CDR1 SGHTA, CDR2 FQGTGA. The ends lost 5 bases at V and 10 bases at J; junction bases unmatched: 7. This CDR3 has 14 amino acids. Produced via immunoSEQ multiplex PCR; TCRdb's table is partial and in-frame only. There are 310,000 or so clones in the sample; roughly 90% occur only once, and around 1.1% lies in the top ten. This sequence was found in a woman aged 25 to 45 who had recovered from COVID-19. Specimen: PBMCs or T cells enriched from blood (not recorded which). The chain has TRBV7-3 and TRBJ1-6, with 8 bases identical to TRBD1. In DNA, the CDR3 is TGTGCCAGCAGCCGAGGACAGGGTACCTCACCCCTCCACTTT. It specifies CASSRGQGTSPLHF.